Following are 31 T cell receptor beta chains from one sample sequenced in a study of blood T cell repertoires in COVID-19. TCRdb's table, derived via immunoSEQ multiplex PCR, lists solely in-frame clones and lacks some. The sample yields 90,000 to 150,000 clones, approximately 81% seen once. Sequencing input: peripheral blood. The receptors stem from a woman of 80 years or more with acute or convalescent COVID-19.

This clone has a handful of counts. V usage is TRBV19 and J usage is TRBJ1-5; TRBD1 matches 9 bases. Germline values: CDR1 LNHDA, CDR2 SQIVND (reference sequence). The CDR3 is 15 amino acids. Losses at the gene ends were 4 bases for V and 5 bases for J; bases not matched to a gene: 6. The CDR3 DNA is TGTGCCAGTAGTAGGCGGGGACAGGGATATCAGCCCCAGCATTTT. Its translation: CASSRRGQGYQPQHF.

This CDR3 reads CASSLTFLETQYF. The CDR3, as DNA: TGCGCCAGCAGCTTGACATTTCTGGAGACCCAGTACTTC. This chain connects TRBV5-1 to TRBJ2-5; D unresolved. Germline V gene data show CDR1 as SGHRS and CDR2 as YFSETQ. The CDR3 covers 13 residues. V was pared by 1 base and J by 5 bases, with 9 bases between.

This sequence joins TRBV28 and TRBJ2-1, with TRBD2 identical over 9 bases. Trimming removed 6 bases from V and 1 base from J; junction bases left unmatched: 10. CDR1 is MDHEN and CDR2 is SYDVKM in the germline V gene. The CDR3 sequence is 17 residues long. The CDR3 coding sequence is TGTGCCAGCAGCACAACCTTTAGCGGGAGTTCCTACAATGAGCAGTTCTTC. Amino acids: CASSTTFSGSSYNEQFF.

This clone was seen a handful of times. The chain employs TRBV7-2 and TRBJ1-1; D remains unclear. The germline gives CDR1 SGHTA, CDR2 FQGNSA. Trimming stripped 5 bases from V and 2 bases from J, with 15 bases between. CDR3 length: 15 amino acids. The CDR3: CASSLLTEVNTEAFF. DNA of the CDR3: TGTGCCAGCAGCCTCTTGACGGAGGTCAACACTGAAGCTTTCTTT.

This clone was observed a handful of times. Written as DNA, the CDR3 is TGTGCCATCAGTGAGTCGATGATGCGGACAGGGCGTACCGGGGAGCTGTTTTTT. Translated, it gives CAISESMMRTGRTGELFF. The V and J genes are TRBV10-3 and TRBJ2-2; 8 bases fit TRBD1. With V trimmed by 0 bases and J by 5 bases, 11 bases remained unmatched. The CDR3 has 18 residues. Germline CDR1 is ENHRY and CDR2 is SYGVKD.

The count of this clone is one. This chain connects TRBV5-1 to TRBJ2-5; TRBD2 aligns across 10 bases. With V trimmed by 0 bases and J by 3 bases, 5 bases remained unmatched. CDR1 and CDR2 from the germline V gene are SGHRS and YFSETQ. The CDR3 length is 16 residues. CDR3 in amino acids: CASSLDPAGGKETQYF. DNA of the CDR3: TGCGCCAGCAGCTTGGACCCAGCGGGGGGGAAAGAGACCCAGTACTTC. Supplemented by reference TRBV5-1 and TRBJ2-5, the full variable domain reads KAGVTQTPRYLIKTRGQQVTLSCSPISGHRSVSWYQQTPGQGLQFLFEYFSETQRNKGNFPGRFSGRQFSNSRSEMNVSTLELGDSALYLCASSLDPAGGKETQYFGPGTRLLVL.

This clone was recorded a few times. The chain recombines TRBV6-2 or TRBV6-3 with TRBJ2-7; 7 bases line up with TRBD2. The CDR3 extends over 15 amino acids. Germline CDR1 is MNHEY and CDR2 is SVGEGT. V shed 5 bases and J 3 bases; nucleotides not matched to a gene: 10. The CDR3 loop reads CASSHGGRILYEQYF. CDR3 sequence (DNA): TGTGCCAGCAGTCACGGGGGGAGAATACTCTACGAGCAGTACTTC.

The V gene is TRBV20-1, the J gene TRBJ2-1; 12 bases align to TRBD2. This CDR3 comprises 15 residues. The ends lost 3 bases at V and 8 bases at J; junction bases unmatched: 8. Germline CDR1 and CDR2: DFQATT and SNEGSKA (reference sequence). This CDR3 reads CSASPTSGGLDEQFF. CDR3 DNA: TGCAGTGCTAGTCCCACTAGCGGGGGGTTGGATGAGCAGTTCTTC.

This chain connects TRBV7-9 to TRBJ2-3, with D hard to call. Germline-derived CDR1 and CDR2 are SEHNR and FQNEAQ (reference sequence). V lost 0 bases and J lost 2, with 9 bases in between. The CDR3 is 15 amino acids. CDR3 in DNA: TGTGCCAGCAGCTTAGCGCTAATAGCCACAGATACGCAGTATTTT. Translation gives CASSLALIATDTQYF.

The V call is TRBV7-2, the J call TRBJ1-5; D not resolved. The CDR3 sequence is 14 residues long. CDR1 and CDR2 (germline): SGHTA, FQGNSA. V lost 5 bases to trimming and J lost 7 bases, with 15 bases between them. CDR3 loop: CASSGRREEQPQHF. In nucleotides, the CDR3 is TGTGCCAGCAGCGGACGACGGGAGGAGCAGCCCCAGCATTTT. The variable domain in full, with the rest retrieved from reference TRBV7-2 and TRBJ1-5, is GAGVSQSPSNKVTEKGKDVELRCDPISGHTALYWYRQSLGQGLEFLIYFQGNSAPDKSGLPSDRFSAERTGGSVSTLTIQRTQQEDSAVYLCASSGRREEQPQHFGDGTRLSIL.

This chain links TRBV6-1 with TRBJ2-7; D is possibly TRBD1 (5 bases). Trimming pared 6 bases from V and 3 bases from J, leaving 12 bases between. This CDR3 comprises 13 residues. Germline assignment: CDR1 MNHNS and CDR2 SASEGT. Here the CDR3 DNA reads TGTGCCAGCAGCGTCAGGGAATACTACGAGCAGTACTTC. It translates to CASSVREYYEQYF.

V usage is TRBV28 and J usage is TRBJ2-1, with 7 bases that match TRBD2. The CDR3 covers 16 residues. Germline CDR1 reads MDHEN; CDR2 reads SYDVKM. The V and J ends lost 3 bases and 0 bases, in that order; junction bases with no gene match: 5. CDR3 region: CASSFLGGGSYNEQFF. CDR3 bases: TGTGCCAGCAGTTTTCTGGGGGGGGGCTCCTACAATGAGCAGTTCTTC.

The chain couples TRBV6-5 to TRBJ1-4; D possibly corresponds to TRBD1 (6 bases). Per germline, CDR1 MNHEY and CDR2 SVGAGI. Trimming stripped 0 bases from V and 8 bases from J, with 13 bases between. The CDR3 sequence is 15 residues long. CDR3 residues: CASSYSQGTFEKLFF. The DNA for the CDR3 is TGTGCCAGCAGTTACTCGCAGGGGACCTTCGAAAAACTGTTTTTT.

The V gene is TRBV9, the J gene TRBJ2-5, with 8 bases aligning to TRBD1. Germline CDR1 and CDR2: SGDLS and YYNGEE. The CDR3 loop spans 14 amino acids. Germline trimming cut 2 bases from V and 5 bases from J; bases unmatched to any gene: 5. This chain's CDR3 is CASSVTGGKETQYF. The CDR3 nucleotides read TGTGCCAGCAGCGTTACAGGGGGTAAGGAGACCCAGTACTTC.

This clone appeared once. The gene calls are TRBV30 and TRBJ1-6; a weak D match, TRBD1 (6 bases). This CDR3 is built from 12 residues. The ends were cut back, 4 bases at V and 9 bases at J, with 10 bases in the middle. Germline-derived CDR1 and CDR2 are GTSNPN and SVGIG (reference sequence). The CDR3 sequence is CAWTGVGSPLHF. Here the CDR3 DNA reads TGTGCCTGGACAGGGGTGGGTTCACCCCTCCACTTT.

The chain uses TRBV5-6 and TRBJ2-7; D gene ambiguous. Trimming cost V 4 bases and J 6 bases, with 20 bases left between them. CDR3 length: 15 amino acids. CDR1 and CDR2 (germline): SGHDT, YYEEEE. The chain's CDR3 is CASSAPTFAHGEQYF. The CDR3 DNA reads TGTGCCAGCAGCGCCCCGACTTTCGCCCACGGCGAGCAGTACTTC.

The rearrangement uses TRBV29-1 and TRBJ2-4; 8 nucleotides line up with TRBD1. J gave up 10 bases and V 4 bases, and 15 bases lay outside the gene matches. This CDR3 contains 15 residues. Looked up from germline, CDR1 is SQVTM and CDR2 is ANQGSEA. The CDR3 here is CSVAPGQVGKGIQYF. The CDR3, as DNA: TGCAGCGTTGCCCCGGGACAGGTGGGGAAGGGGATTCAGTACTTC.

The CDR3: CASSLTGAGNTIYF. CDR3 DNA: TGTGCCAGCAGCTTAACAGGGGCGGGAAACACCATATATTTT. The chain joins TRBV7-3 to TRBJ1-3; possible D gene TRBD1, 5 bases. The germline gives CDR1 SGHTA, CDR2 FQGTGA. V dropped 0 bases and J dropped 4 bases, with 7 bases sitting between them. CDR3 length: 14 residues.

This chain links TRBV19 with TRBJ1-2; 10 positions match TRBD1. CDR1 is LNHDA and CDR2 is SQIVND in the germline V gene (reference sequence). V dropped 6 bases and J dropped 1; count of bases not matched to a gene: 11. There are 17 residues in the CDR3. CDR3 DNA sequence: TGTGCCAGTAGGGGACCGGGACAGGGGAAATATAACTATGGCTACACCTTC. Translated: CASRGPGQGKYNYGYTF.

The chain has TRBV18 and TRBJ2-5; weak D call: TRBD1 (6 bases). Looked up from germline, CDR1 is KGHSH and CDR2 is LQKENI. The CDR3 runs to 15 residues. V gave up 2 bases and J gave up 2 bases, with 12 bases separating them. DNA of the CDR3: TGTGCCAGCTCACCATCCGGGACACAACAAGAGACCCAGTACTTC. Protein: CASSPSGTQQETQYF.

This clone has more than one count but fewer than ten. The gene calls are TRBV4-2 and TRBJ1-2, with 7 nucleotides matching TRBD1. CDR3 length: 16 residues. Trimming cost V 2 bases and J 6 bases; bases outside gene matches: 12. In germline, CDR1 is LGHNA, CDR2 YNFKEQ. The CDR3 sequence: CASSQKDRDPYDGYTF. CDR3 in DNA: TGTGCCAGCAGCCAAAAAGACAGGGACCCATATGATGGCTACACCTTC.

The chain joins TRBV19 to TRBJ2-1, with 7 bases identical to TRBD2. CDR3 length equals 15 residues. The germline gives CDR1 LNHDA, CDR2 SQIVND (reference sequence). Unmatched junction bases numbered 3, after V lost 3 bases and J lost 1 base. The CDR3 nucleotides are TGTGCCAGTAGTATTGAGCGGGGTTCCTACAATGAGCAGTTCTTC. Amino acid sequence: CASSIERGSYNEQFF.

The CDR3 loop reads CATSDSKATATGELFF. DNA for the CDR3: TGTGCCACCAGTGATTCGAAAGCGACAGCTACCGGGGAGCTGTTTTTT. The rearrangement uses TRBV24-1 and TRBJ2-2; possibly TRBD1 for D (5 bases). CDR3 size: 16 residues. CDR1 and CDR2 (germline): KGHDR, SFDVKD. Trimming removed 2 bases at V and 5 bases at J, with 14 bases between.

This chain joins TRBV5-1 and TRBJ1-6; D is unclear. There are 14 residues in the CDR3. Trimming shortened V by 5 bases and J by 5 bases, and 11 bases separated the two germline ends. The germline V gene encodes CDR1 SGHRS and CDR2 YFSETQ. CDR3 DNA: TGCGCCAGCAGTTTAACCCCAGATAATTCACCCCTCCACTTT. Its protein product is CASSLTPDNSPLHF.

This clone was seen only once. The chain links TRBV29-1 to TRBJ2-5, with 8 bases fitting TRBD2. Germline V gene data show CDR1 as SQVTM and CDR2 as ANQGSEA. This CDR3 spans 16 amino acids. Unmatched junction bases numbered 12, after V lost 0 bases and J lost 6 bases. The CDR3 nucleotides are TGCAGCGTTGAAGATCAGCGGGGGTATTGGGAAAAGACCCAGTACTTC. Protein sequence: CSVEDQRGYWEKTQYF.

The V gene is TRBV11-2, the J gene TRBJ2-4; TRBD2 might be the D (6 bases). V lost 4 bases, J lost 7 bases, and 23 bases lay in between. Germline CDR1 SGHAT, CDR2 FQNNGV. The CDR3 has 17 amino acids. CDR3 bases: TGTGCCAGCAGCTCGCTTGATGGCGGGACCACGGGGAACATTCAGTACTTC. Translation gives CASSSLDGGTTGNIQYF.

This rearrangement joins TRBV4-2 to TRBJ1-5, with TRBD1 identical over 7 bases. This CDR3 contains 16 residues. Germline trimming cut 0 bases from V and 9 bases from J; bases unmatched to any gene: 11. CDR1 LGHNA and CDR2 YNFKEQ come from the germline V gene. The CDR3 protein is CASSQDPGTEMRPQHF. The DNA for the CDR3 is TGTGCCAGCAGCCAAGACCCCGGGACAGAGATGCGGCCCCAGCATTTT.

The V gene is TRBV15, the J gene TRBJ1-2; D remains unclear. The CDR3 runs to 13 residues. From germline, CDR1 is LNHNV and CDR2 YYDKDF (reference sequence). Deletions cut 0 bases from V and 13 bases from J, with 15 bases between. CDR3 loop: CATSRESTGRATF. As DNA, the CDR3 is TGTGCCACCAGCAGAGAGTCAACGGGGAGGGCCACCTTC.

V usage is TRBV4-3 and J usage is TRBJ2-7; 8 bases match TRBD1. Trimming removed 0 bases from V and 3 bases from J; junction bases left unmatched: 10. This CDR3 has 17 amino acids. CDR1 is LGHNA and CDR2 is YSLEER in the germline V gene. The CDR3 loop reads CASSQEGPGQGFYEQYF. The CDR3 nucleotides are TGCGCCAGCAGCCAAGAAGGACCCGGACAGGGATTCTACGAGCAGTACTTC.

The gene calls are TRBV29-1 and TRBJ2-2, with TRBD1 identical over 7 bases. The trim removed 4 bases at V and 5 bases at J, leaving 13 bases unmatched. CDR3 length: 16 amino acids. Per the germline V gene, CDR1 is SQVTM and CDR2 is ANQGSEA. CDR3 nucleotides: TGCAGCGTTGGGGACATGACAGGGTTGGCAACCGGGGAGCTGTTTTTT. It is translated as CSVGDMTGLATGELFF.

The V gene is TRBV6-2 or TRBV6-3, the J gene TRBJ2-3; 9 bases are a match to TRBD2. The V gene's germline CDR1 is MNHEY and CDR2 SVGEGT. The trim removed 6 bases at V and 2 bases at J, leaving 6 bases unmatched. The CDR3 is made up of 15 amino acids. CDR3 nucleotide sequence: TGTGCCAGCAGCATAGCGGGGGTCCTCACAGATACGCAGTATTTT. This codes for CASSIAGVLTDTQYF.